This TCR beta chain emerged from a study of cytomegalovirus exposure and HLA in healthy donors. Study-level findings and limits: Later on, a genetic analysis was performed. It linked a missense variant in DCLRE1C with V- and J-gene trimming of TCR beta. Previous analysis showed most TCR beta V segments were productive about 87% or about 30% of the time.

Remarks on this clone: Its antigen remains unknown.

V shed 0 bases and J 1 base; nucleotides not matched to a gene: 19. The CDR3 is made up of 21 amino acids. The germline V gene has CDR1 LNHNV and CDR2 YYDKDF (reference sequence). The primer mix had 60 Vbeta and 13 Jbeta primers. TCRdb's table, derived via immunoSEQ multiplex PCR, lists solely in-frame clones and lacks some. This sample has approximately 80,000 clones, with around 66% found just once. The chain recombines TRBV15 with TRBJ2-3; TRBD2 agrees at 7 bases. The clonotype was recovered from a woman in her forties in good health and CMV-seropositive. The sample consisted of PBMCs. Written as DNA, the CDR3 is TGTGCCACCAGCAGAGATGGAAGGGAGGCGGGAGTTCGCCAGGGCACAGATACGCAGTATTTT. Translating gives CATSRDGREAGVRQGTDTQYF.